This T cell receptor (beta chain) was captured by sequencing in a study of cytomegalovirus exposure and HLA in healthy donors (dated by TCRdb to the late 2010s). General notes on the study: According to an earlier analysis of 550 to 750 of the donors, about 179 million T cells yielded 120 million or so unique TCR beta sequences and roughly 280 Gb of sequence data. To predict cytomegalovirus infection status, the study combined high-throughput TCR immunosequencing, statistical association of individual TCRs with disease status, and machine learning. Genome-wide SNP genotypes for about 65% of the roughly 670 donors were used in a later genetic analysis, which treated that subset as a discovery cohort. The number of donors typed differed by locus, with about 629-630 for A, B, C, DRB1 and DQB1, roughly 550 for DQA1, nearly 610 for DPA1, and around 450 for DPB1. Across roughly 420 genotyped donors of the cohort, an average of about 250,000 unique TCR beta nucleotide sequences per donor were sequenced, and 15% to 20% of those sequences were non-productive. Every discovery cohort repertoire had been produced on one sequencing platform. A later analysis re-analyzed previously published TCR beta repertoires from approximately 700 donors and added high-resolution HLA genotyping to study TCR occurrence patterns. A separate validation cohort of 90 to 150 different subjects was used in addition to the approximately 610-subject first cohort. About 310 gigabases of sequencing data and approximately 85 million unique TCR sequences were included in an early release covering about 700 HLA-typed donors. Of the 300 to 400 genotyped donors, about 84% fell in the genetic ancestry cluster associated with self-reported Caucasian donors. A handful of DR-DQ haplotypes were handled as single units for association and clustering because linkage in the cohort was strong. Donor age, sex, ethnicity and CMV serostatus were compiled together with the repertoire data. The T cell repertoires of 666 subjects were profiled by immunosequencing and related to cytomegalovirus serostatus. To decide whether each TCR beta V gene segment behaved as functional or pseudogenic, an earlier analysis of 587 of the donors relied on high-throughput TCR beta sequencing. The study aimed to test whether signatures of past pathogen exposure could be identified by cataloging public T cell receptors. HLA typing included class I and class II loci at four-digit resolution. Rather than using new phenotypic data, the later analysis identified candidate immune exposures from TCR beta sequences and from how often those sequences occurred across donors.

What the research found in general, with its limitations: Linkage disequilibrium might explain the correlated functional status among segregating V segments, but an unknown experimental factor could not be ruled out. Because counts were too low, roughly 18 rarely observed V segments, including chromosome 9 orphons, were left out of the earlier analysis of 500 to 650 of the donors. In an earlier analysis of 587 of the donors, most TCR beta V segments appeared in productive rearrangements about 87% or about 30% of the time, broadly matching IMGT annotations. When HLA alleles, especially DR and DQ, strongly co-occurred, TCR associations were difficult to assign to individual alleles. A later analysis associated roughly 17,000 TCR beta sequences with specific HLA alleles at a false discovery rate of 0.05. Some IMGT-functional V segments, including TRBV6-2 and TRBV6-3, could not be distinguished by the 87-base-pair reads and were therefore excluded. Three of the identified cytomegalovirus-associated TCR beta chains were confirmed in vitro to be specific for cytomegalovirus antigens. A further reported finding was that TCR beta sequences accurately predicted the HLA-A and HLA-B alleles for most subjects in the first cohort. For the cohort, immune exposure information was limited to CMV serostatus. An association between a missense DCLRE1C variant and V-gene and J-gene trimming of TCR beta chains was found in a later genetic analysis and replicated in an independent cohort. This cohort had only TCR beta chains sequenced, and the lack of alpha or paired-chain data limited which features could be detected. The sequencing pipeline was judged likely to have produced a cluster of highly shared sequence variants as a technical artifact. Because HLA typing was unavailable for some donors at each locus, only the typed subset was used in association tests. Sequencing depth was assumed to be roughly uniform across donors in the presence/absence analyses, though that assumption may not hold. A later analysis found that TCR association rates varied across HLA loci, with DRB1 alleles showing the most associated TCRs and HLA-C alleles the fewest. In both the original and validation cohorts, the classifier was reported to diagnose cytomegalovirus status with high specificity and sensitivity. The study listed 164 TCR beta chains as associated with cytomegalovirus. A later genetic analysis reported fewer N-insertions in productive TCRs among donors in an Asian-associated ancestry cluster than the roughly 640-donor mean. A later analysis found that HLA-associated TCR beta chains were more clonally expanded and had lower generation probabilities than equally common non-associated chains. According to a later analysis, most CMV-associated TCR beta chains appeared to be HLA-restricted, and the HLA associations seemed to be driven largely by CMV exposure. According to the authors, the approach could potentially be generalized to other disease states and immunological phenotypes. Across donors, most TCR sequences were observed very rarely, whereas some public TCRs were present in many individuals. A later analysis reported that several top co-occurrence clusters appeared linked to parvovirus B19, influenza, CMV and Epstein-Barr virus.

Sequences MNHNS (CDR1) and SASEGT (CDR2) are obtained from the germline V gene. From its cysteine to its phenylalanine, the CDR3 spans 15 amino acids. Of all the DNA, just the CDR3 is kept, 45 bases in frame from base 1. V sheds 2 bases and J sheds 3 bases, leaving 11 bases between their ends. To note about this clone: Its cognate antigen has yet to be identified. No base qualities exist here, and no much larger clone lies one base off it.

Library prep was done by the immunoSEQ multiplex PCR assay. For the multiplex PCR, a mixture combining 60 forward primers for TCR Vbeta segments and 13 reverse primers for TCR Jbeta segments was used. The CDR3 region of rearranged TCR beta genes was amplified from genomic DNA by a multiplex PCR assay. The Illumina HiSeq System was used to sequence the amplified TCR beta libraries as 87-base-pair reads. In the paper's pipeline: A later analysis tallied approximately 87 million unique TCR beta chains across the 666 repertoires, and around 12 million of those chains were shared by two or more donors. A nearest-neighbor algorithm error-corrected the raw reads and collapsed the reads into unique sequences, merging closely related sequences to remove PCR and sequencing errors. V, D and J gene segments were assigned by aligning CDR3 sequences to IMGT reference sequences. For a sequence to be retained, at least a six-nucleotide match to both a V gene segment and a J gene segment was required. Rearrangements were called productive when the CDR3 lacked stop codons and stayed in frame with V and J; all others were non-productive. Following IMGT convention, CDR3 was defined as the stretch from the second conserved V-encoded cysteine up to the conserved J-encoded phenylalanine. The earlier analysis of 450 to 750 of the donors excluded any sequence lacking an unambiguous match to a single V gene segment. In an earlier analysis of some 590 of the donors, a V segment was called functional when productive rearrangements were above 56.7%, and segregating when the standard deviation between donors exceeded 5%. A statistical classification framework was developed to diagnose cytomegalovirus status using the catalog of TCR beta chain sequences. A later analysis assigned V and J genes by comparing TCR nucleotide sequences with IMGT/GENE-DB human TR gene sequences. In a later analysis, CDR3 sequences and most-parsimonious VDJ recombination scenarios were assigned using the TCRdist pipeline. In a later analysis, every TCR beta chain was defined by the combination of its CDR3 amino acid sequence and its V-gene family, and reads without a unique V-gene family were dropped. In a later analysis, approximately 590 highly shared, low-generation-probability nucleotide sequences were removed to address suspected cross-contamination and a sequencing artifact. A later analysis calculated a clonal expansion index for each public chain from normalized within-repertoire ranks of inferred template counts. A later analysis computed generation probabilities with a VDJ recombination model fitted to out-of-frame rearrangements, and checked the results against IGoR. In a later analysis, hypergeometric tests were used to score TCR-TCR, TCR-HLA and TCR-CMV co-occurrence, with a repertoire-size bias correction applied to TCR pairs. A later analysis estimated false discovery rates by permuting HLA or CMV assignments 20 times. In a later analysis, co-occurring TCRs were grouped using DBSCAN, and TCRdist sequence similarity was added for clustering within HLA-allele-positive subsets. Co-occurrence clustering excluded repertoires with fewer than 30,000 or more than 120,000 public chains, plus five with anomalous nucleotide sharing. Held by TCRdb, this immuneACCESS table contains in-frame sequences only and omits some clones. Under half of the omission traces to an unresolved V gene where checked; the cause of the rest is unknown. That table gives V, J and clone size, and the DNA gave D and trimming. This sample comprises around 100,000 clones, around 80% of them detected only once. About 4.9% of the sample is taken by the ten largest.

The cohort was made up of roughly 670 healthy bone marrow donors. All cohort members were sampled while nominally healthy, although unrecorded immune exposures were likely present. The donor was CMV seropositive and was included in the group of 250 to 300 seropositive cohort members. A peripheral blood sample was provided by each donor, and peripheral blood mononuclear cells were used for TCR beta sequencing. The Qiagen DNeasy Blood Extraction Kit was used to extract genomic DNA from the blood cell samples. This sequence uses TRBV6-1 and TRBJ2-1; 6 matching bases give a weak D call of TRBD2. The origin of this receptor is a middle-aged man in good health and CMV-seropositive. Sequences were obtained from PBMCs. The DNA is as follows: TGTGCCAGCAGTGAAAACGGGCGGGACTACAATGAGCAGTTCTTC. Its protein reads: CASSENGRDYNEQFF.